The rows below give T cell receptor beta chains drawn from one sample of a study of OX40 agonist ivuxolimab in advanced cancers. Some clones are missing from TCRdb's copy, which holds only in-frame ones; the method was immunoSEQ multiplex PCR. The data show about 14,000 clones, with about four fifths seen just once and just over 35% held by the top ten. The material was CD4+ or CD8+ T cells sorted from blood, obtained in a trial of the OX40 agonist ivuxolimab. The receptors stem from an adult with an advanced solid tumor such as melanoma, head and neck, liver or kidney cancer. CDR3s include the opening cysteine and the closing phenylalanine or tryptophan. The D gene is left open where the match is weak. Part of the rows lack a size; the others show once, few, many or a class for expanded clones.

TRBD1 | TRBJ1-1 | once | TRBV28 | CASSSPTQGSPEAFF | TGTGCCAGCAGTTCGCCGACACAGGGGTCGCCTGAAGCTTTCTTT
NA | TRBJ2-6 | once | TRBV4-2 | CASSQPRKVSGANVLTF | TGTGCCAGCAGCCAGCCGAGGAAGGTCTCTGGGGCCAACGTCCTGACTTTC
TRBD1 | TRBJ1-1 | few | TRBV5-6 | CASALDRAMNTEAFF | TGTGCCAGCGCCCTGGACAGGGCCATGAACACTGAAGCTTTCTTT
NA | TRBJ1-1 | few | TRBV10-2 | CASSVLVETEAFF | TGCGCCAGCAGTGTCCTAGTGGAAACTGAAGCTTTCTTT
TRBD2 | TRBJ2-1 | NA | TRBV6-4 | CASSDSSGGANEQFF | TGTGCCAGCAGTGACTCTAGCGGGGGGGCCAATGAGCAGTTCTTC
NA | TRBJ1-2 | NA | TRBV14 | CASSFGEHYGYTF | TGTGCCAGCAGCTTTGGGGAGCACTATGGCTACACCTTC
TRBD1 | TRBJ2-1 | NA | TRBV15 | CATSREGTGNNEQFF | TGTGCCACCAGCAGAGAAGGGACAGGTAACAATGAGCAGTTCTTC
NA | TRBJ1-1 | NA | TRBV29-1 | CSVEVLNTEAFF | TGCAGCGTTGAGGTTTTAAACACTGAAGCTTTCTTT
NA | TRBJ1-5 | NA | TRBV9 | CASSVHGGGQPQHF | TGTGCCAGCAGCGTGCACGGGGGCGGTCAGCCCCAGCATTTT
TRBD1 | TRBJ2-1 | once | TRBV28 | CASTNPGTGGGDEQFF | TGTGCCAGCACGAACCCCGGGACAGGGGGAGGCGATGAGCAGTTCTTC
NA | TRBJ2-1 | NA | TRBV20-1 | CSASQGYEQFF | TGCAGTGCTAGTCAAGGGTATGAGCAGTTCTTC
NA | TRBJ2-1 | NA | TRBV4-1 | CASSQVGPNEQFF | TGCGCCAGCAGCCAAGTGGGACCAAATGAGCAGTTCTTC
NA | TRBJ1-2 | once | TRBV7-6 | CASSSFGGGAGGYTF | TGTGCCAGCAGCTCTTTCGGCGGGGGGGCCGGTGGCTACACCTTC
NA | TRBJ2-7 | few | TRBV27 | CASSLRKTGYSYEQYF | TGTGCCAGCAGTTTAAGGAAGACAGGCTACTCCTACGAGCAGTACTTC
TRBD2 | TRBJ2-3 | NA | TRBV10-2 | CASSPTSGEDTQYF | TGCGCCAGCAGCCCCACTAGCGGGGAAGATACGCAGTATTTT
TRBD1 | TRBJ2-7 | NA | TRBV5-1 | CASSLALQGNMGEQYF | TGCGCCAGCAGCTTGGCCTTACAGGGGAACATGGGAGAGCAGTACTTC
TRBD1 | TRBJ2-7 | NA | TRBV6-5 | CASSPTGTGEGEQYF | TGTGCCAGCAGTCCAACCGGGACAGGGGAGGGCGAGCAGTACTTC
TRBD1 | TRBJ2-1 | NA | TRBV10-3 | CAISEDRGDYNEQFF | TGTGCCATCAGTGAGGACAGGGGGGACTACAATGAGCAGTTCTTC
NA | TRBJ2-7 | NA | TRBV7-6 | CASSLNIGDPGSYEQYF | TGTGCCAGCAGCTTAAACATAGGGGACCCGGGGTCCTACGAGCAGTACTTC
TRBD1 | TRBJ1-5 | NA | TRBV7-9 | CASSFGTEPTQPQHF | TGTGCCAGCAGCTTTGGGACAGAACCCACTCAGCCCCAGCATTTT
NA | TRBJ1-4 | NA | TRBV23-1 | CASSQARATNEKLFF | TGCGCCAGCAGTCAGGCGAGGGCAACTAATGAAAAACTGTTTTTT